The 8 T cell receptor beta chains in this list originate from one sample, sequenced in a study of OX40 agonist ivuxolimab in advanced cancers. Data came from immunoSEQ multiplex PCR; TCRdb stores just in-frame clones and leaves some out. The sample yields 70,000 to 95,000 clones, 85% to 90% seen once. The sequencing used CD4+ or CD8+ T cells sorted from blood, collected in a trial of the OX40 agonist ivuxolimab. These receptors came from an adult with an advanced solid tumor such as melanoma, head and neck, liver or kidney cancer.

The chain joins TRBV2 to TRBJ2-7; the D is unclear. The ends were cut back, 5 bases at V and 0 bases at J, with 11 bases in the middle. This CDR3 contains 14 residues. The V gene's germline CDR1 is SNHLY and CDR2 FYNNEI. CDR3 nucleotides: TGTGCCAGCAGTCCGAGCATGGGCTCCTACGAGCAGTACTTC. Encoded protein: CASSPSMGSYEQYF. Full variable domain (rest looked up from reference TRBV2 and TRBJ2-7): EPEVTQTPSHQVTQMGQEVILRCVPISNHLYFYWYRQILGQKVEFLVSFYNNEISEKSEIFDDQFSVERPDGSNFTLKIRSTKLEDSAMYFCASSPSMGSYEQYFGPGTRLTVT.

The V gene is TRBV9, the J gene TRBJ2-3, with 15 bases identical to TRBD2. With 4 bases clipped from V and 3 bases from J, the junction kept 12 bases outside the gene matches. The length of the CDR3 is 19 residues. CDR1 is SGDLS and CDR2 is YYNGEE in the germline V gene. CDR3 loop: CASSPTSGLAGGPTDTQYF. The CDR3 coding sequence is TGTGCCAGCAGCCCGACCTCCGGACTAGCGGGAGGGCCGACAGATACGCAGTATTTT. The full variable domain, rest sourced from reference TRBV9 and TRBJ2-3, is DSGVTQTPKHLITATGQRVTLRCSPRSGDLSVYWYQQSLDQGLQFLIQYYNGEERAKGNILERFSAQQFPDLHSELNLSSLELGDSALYFCASSPTSGLAGGPTDTQYFGPGTRLTVL.

This chain connects TRBV5-4 to TRBJ1-1; D not certain. CDR1 is SGHNT, CDR2 YYREEE, per germline (reference sequence). The CDR3 has 14 amino acids. V lost 0 bases, J lost 1 base, and 7 bases lay in between. CDR3 residues: CASSLAAENTEAFF. For the CDR3, the DNA is TGTGCCAGCAGCTTGGCGGCAGAGAACACTGAAGCTTTCTTT.

The CDR3 spells CASSVTGSGTEAFF. The DNA of the CDR3 is TGTGCCAGCAGCGTCACAGGGTCCGGGACTGAAGCTTTCTTT. The V and J genes are TRBV2 and TRBJ1-1, with D possibly matching TRBD1 (6 bases). This CDR3 has 14 residues. Germline V gene lookup returns CDR1 SNHLY and CDR2 FYNNEI. V was trimmed by 6 bases and J by 5 bases, leaving 16 bases between them.

The rearrangement uses TRBV6-4 and TRBJ1-2; 11 bases map to TRBD1. There are 16 residues in the CDR3. V lost 0 bases and J lost 4; bases outside the gene matches: 4. Per the germline V gene, CDR1 is MRHNA and CDR2 is SNTAGT. The CDR3 protein is CASSDSVDRGPYGYTF. In nucleotides, the CDR3 is TGTGCCAGCAGTGACTCCGTGGACAGGGGGCCCTATGGCTACACCTTC.

The rearrangement uses TRBV30 and TRBJ2-5; either TRBD1 or TRBD2 may supply D (5 bases each). The last part of the DNA fits TRBJ2-7 better; the J call may be wrong. The germline V gene has CDR1 GTSNPN and CDR2 SVGIG (reference sequence). This CDR3 comprises 13 residues. The chain's CDR3 is CAWSMGEPYEQYF. In nucleotides, the CDR3 is TGTGCCTGGAGTATGGGGGAGCCGTACGAGCAGTACTTC.

This clone occurred once. The V call is TRBV6-6, the J call TRBJ1-3, with D uncertain. Germline lookup yields CDR1 MNHNY and CDR2 SVGAGI (reference sequence). Between the trimmed V and J ends, which lost 2 bases and 1 base, there was a span of 3 bases. This CDR3 region has 13 residues. In nucleotides, the CDR3 is TGTGCCAGCAGTTACATTTCTGGAAACACCATATATTTT. Its protein product is CASSYISGNTIYF.

The V gene is TRBV6-1, the J gene TRBJ2-7, with 7 bases aligning to TRBD2. The CDR3 consists of 15 residues. J gave up 2 bases and V 3 bases, and 7 bases lay outside the gene matches. Germline CDR1 MNHNS, CDR2 SASEGT. The CDR3, as DNA: TGTGCCAGCAGTGAGGTGGAGGGAGGGCCCTACGAGCAGTACTTC. Its translation: CASSEVEGGPYEQYF.